Listed here is a single T cell receptor (beta chain). The data belong to a study of CD8+CD57+ T cells in acquired aplastic anemia. Study background: The study obtained an average of around 3.4 ug of DNA from sorted CD4+ and CD8+ cells.

By flow cytometry, patients selected for sequencing had shown an expansion of CD8+CD57+ cells. Every patient had severe acquired aplastic anemia. TCR beta VDJ combinations and CDR3 sequences were profiled from genomic DNA. TCRdb re-derived calls from the reads in MiXCR, one entry per CDR3 protein. This table holds approximately 80,000 distinct CDR3 sequences, about 70% found once. From germline, CDR1 is SGHVS and CDR2 FQNEAQ. CDR3 length equals 16 residues. The trim removed 5 bases at V and 5 bases at J, leaving 12 bases unmatched. V gene TRBV7-8 combines with J gene TRBJ2-3, with TRBD2 identical over 8 bases. The origin of this receptor is a human donor with aplastic anemia. Sequencing was done on a sample of sorted CD4+, CD8+, or CD8+CD57+ T cells (not recorded which) from PBMCs. CDR3 amino acids: CASSQAPAGDVDTQYF. CDR3 nucleotides: TGTGCCAGCAGCCAAGCCCCAGCGGGGGATGTAGATACGCAGTATTTT.